This T cell receptor beta chain was identified in a study of blood T cell repertoires in COVID-19. Study in general: COVID-19 samples, acute and convalescent, were from the United States, Italy and Spain. PBMCs, B-cell-depleted T cells, or T cells were the source of the cDNA or gDNA that made up the material.

In the original analysis: Counts of nucleated cells, estimated from reference gene primer amplification, were obtained. Assay: immunoSEQ multiplex PCR; the TCRdb copy retains only in-frame clones and omits some. That table furnishes V, J and clone size, whereas the DNA furnished D and trimming. Of about 230,000 clones listed, around 84% were seen once; the top ten hold under 2.5%. The ends were cut back, 0 bases at V and 8 bases at J, with 13 bases in the middle. From germline, CDR1 is ENHRY and CDR2 SYGVKD. This CDR3 has 14 amino acids. The V call is TRBV10-3, the J call TRBJ1-2; possibly TRBD1 for D (5 bases). The sequence came from a middle-aged man who had recovered from COVID-19. The sequenced material came from peripheral blood. The CDR3 region is CAISESLQGGGYTF. CDR3 nucleotide sequence: TGTGCCATCAGTGAGTCGCTCCAGGGAGGCGGCTACACCTTC.